One sample yielded the 32 T cell receptor beta chains listed below, sequenced in a study of tumor-infiltrating lymphocytes in oesophageal squamous cell carcinoma. MiXCR, applied by TCRdb to the PCR reads, yields one record per CDR3 protein. In the table there are 24,000 or so distinct CDR3 sequences, around 40% of which are singletons. The sequenced material came from esophageal tumor tissue. The origin of the receptors is a male donor with esophageal squamous cell carcinoma.

Remarks on this clonotype: The conserved phenylalanine or tryptophan is not found at the CDR3 terminus, so this likely reflects a read error. The J gene is TRBJ2-7, the V gene TRBV7-4, with D maybe TRBD1 (6 bases). With the DNA end fitting TRBJ2-5 better, the J assignment may be wrong. CDR1 is SGHVT, CDR2 SQSDAQ, per germline. The CDR3 totals 14 residues. This chain's CDR3 is CASSEGHRQETQYL. The CDR3, as DNA: TGTGCCAGCAGCGAGGGACACCGTCAAGAGACCCAGTACTTG.

The sample holds a few counts of this clonotype. A much bigger clone sits one base away, suggesting this may be a read error. The rearrangement links TRBV10-1 to TRBJ2-5; D might be TRBD2 (6 bases). Trimming shortened V by 6 bases and J by 11 bases, and 31 bases separated the two germline ends. The CDR3 is 17 residues long. Per the germline V gene, CDR1 is WNHNN and CDR2 is SYGVQD (reference sequence). The CDR3 loop is CASREEGREISYNEQYF. The CDR3 DNA follows: TGCGCCAGCAGGGAGGAGGGACGGGAGATCTCCTACAATGAGCAGTACTTC.

This clonotype was observed a few times. The V gene is TRBV6-6, the J gene TRBJ2-3; D perhaps matches TRBD2 (5 bases). Germline assignment: CDR1 MNHNY and CDR2 SVGAGI (reference sequence). CDR3 size: 14 residues. V lost 3 bases, J lost 8 bases, and 15 bases lay in between. CDR3 residues: CASSYNGIAGTQYF. The DNA of the CDR3 is TGTGCCAGCAGTTATAACGGGATTGCTGGTACGCAGTATTTT.

In this sample, this clonotype turned up a few times. The chain has TRBV9 and TRBJ2-2; D is undetermined. CDR1 is SGDLS, CDR2 YYNGEE, per germline. V lost 0 bases to trimming and J lost 6 bases, with 15 bases between them. The CDR3 contains 16 residues. The CDR3 DNA follows: TGTGCCAGCAGCGTAGAGTCAGAATTACAATCCGGGGAGCTGTTTTTT. It is translated as CASSVESELQSGELFF.

This clonotype has more than one count but fewer than ten. The chain links TRBV7-8 to TRBJ2-7; D is ambiguous. The CDR3 extends over 15 amino acids. The ends were cut back, 3 bases at V and 6 bases at J, with 18 bases in the middle. Germline CDR1 and CDR2: SGHVS and FQNEAQ. CDR3 region: CASSFSRQTSGEQYF. The CDR3 DNA reads as TGTGCCAGCAGCTTTAGTCGTCAAACTTCGGGCGAGCAGTACTTC.

This clonotype showed up many times. V gene TRBV5-1 combines with J gene TRBJ1-1; D remains unclear. This CDR3 contains 14 residues. The V and J ends lost 0 bases and 0 bases respectively, with 6 bases between them. Per the germline V gene, CDR1 is SGHRS and CDR2 is YFSETQ. The CDR3 region is CASSLDGLNTEAFF. In nucleotides, the CDR3 is TGCGCCAGCAGCTTGGACGGGTTGAACACTGAAGCTTTCTTT.

This clonotype was found many times. This chain uses TRBV7-3 with TRBJ1-1, with TRBD1 matching over 7 bases. This CDR3 is 17 amino acids long. The junction had 15 bases not matched to a gene; V was cut back by 4 bases and J by 4 bases. Germline V CDR1 and CDR2: SGHTA, FQGTGA. The CDR3 sequence is CASSSKMTGNGCTEAFF. The CDR3 DNA sequence: TGTGCCAGCAGCTCGAAAATGACAGGGAATGGATGCACTGAAGCTTTCTTT.

J is TRBJ2-2 and V is TRBV9, with D uncertain. Looked up from germline, CDR1 is SGDLS and CDR2 is YYNGEE. V gave up 4 bases and J gave up 4 bases, with 8 bases separating them. The length of the CDR3 is 13 residues. Here the CDR3 DNA reads TGTGCCAGCAGCTTCCGGGTCACCGGGGAGCTGTTTTTT. Translated: CASSFRVTGELFF.

Turning to this clonotype: A much larger clone lies one base from this, so it may be a read error. The J gene is TRBJ2-7, the V gene TRBV20-1; 13 bases match TRBD2. The CDR3 consists of 14 residues. The V and J ends lost 3 bases and 7 bases, in that order; junction bases with no gene match: 6. The V gene's germline CDR1 is DFQATT and CDR2 SNEGSKA (reference sequence). CDR3 coding DNA: TGCAGTGCTAGCGGGACTAGCGGGATTAATGAGCAGTACTTC. It yields the protein CSASGTSGINEQYF.

This clonotype has a handful of counts. The chain employs TRBV12-5 and TRBJ2-3; 7 bases line up with TRBD1. Germline lookup yields CDR1 LGHNT and CDR2 FRNRAP. CDR3 length: 14 residues. With V trimmed by 5 bases and J by 2 bases, 4 bases remained unmatched. In DNA form, the CDR3 reads TGTGCTAGTGGTCAGGACAGGCCCACAGATACGCAGTATTTT. This gives the protein CASGQDRPTDTQYF.

Of note for this clonotype: The CDR3 does not end in the conserved phenylalanine or tryptophan, so this is likely a read error. The limits of the CDR3 on the DNA are not certain, so only TCRdb's listed CDR3 is given. This chain joins TRBV18 and TRBJ2-3; the DNA was not used to check the table's D call, TRBD1. Inclusive of both ends, the CDR3 amounts to 15 amino acids. Germline CDR1 and CDR2: KGHSH and LQKENI. The CDR3: CASSQGQVGRNEQYS.

Many counts were recorded for this clonotype. The rearrangement uses TRBV5-1 and TRBJ2-7; 7 positions match TRBD2. The CDR3 contains 13 residues. From germline, CDR1 is SGHRS and CDR2 YFSETQ. V was clipped by 0 bases and J by 3 bases; unmatched bases: 0. The chain's CDR3 is CASSLASGYEQYF. In DNA, the CDR3 is TGCGCCAGCAGCTTGGCTAGCGGCTACGAGCAGTACTTC.

This clonotype was observed a single time. The chain combines TRBV10-2 with TRBJ2-3, with TRBD1 identical over 8 bases. The DNA end lines up better with TRBJ1-1; the J call may be wrong. This CDR3 contains 13 residues. The V gene's germline CDR1 is WSHSY and CDR2 SAAADI. DNA for the CDR3: TGCGCCAGCAACCCTACAGGGGGCACTGAAGCTTTCTTT. Translation gives CASNPTGGTEAFF.

This clonotype was counted only a few times. The chain is built from TRBV7-2 and TRBJ2-6; D possibly corresponds to TRBD1 (5 bases). Germline CDR1 and CDR2: SGHTA and FQGNSA. Trimming shortened V by 3 bases and J by 2 bases, and 5 bases separated the two germline ends. The CDR3 spans 14 residues. The CDR3 region has the DNA TGTGCCAGCAGCTTGACAGCTGGGGCCAACGTCCTGACTTTC. Amino acids: CASSLTAGANVLTF.

With regard to this clonotype: This is likely a read error, given that the CDR3 carries no conserved phenylalanine or tryptophan at its end. The DNA is omitted, as the CDR3 cannot be located on it reliably, and the CDR3 follows TCRdb's listing. The chain is built from TRBV7-3 and TRBJ1-1; the D call in the table, TRBD1, was not verified against the DNA. Germline values: CDR1 SGHTA, CDR2 FQGTGA. Ends included, the CDR3 has 19 residues. CDR3 sequence reads: CASTEGARSWILLSSSSGQ.

This clonotype was detected many times. The chain carries TRBV7-9 and TRBJ2-5, with TRBD1 identical over 10 bases. This CDR3 has 18 amino acids. V trimming: 2 bases; J trimming: 4 bases; junction bases outside the gene matches: 13. Per the germline V gene, CDR1 is SEHNR and CDR2 is FQNEAQ (reference sequence). The CDR3 DNA is TGTGCCAGCAGCTTAATTTGGGCCCGGGACAGGGGTTTAGAGACCCAGTACTTC. The encoded protein is CASSLIWARDRGLETQYF.

This clonotype appeared a few times. The V call is TRBV7-2, the J call TRBJ2-7; D is uncertain. Gene TRBJ2-1 matches the end of the DNA better, so the J call may be wrong. Germline V lookup: CDR1 SGHTA, CDR2 FQGNSA. The CDR3 contains 14 residues. This CDR3 reads CASSAVSSYNEQFF. CDR3 bases: TGTGCCAGCAGCGCGGTTAGCTCCTACAATGAGCAGTTCTTC.

Concerning this clonotype itself: The conserved phenylalanine or tryptophan normally closing the CDR3 is absent here, so this likely arose from a read error. No DNA is shown, since the ends of the CDR3 on it are uncertain; the CDR3 is the one TCRdb lists. The chain carries TRBV7-1 and TRBJ2-5; the DNA was not compared with TRBD1, the D call given in the table. TRBV7-1 belongs to the ORF category, with a function that is uncertain. The CDR3 has 17 amino acids, counting both end residues. CDR3 region: CASSSQGADNSPLHFGN.

The genes are TRBV7-8 and TRBJ2-5, with TRBD2 matching 9 bases. This CDR3 has 15 amino acids. V was clipped by 3 bases and J by 2 bases; unmatched bases: 4. Germline CDR1 is SGHVS and CDR2 is FQNEAQ. The CDR3 protein is CASSFGLATQETQYF. The CDR3 DNA is TGTGCCAGCAGCTTTGGACTAGCGACACAAGAGACCCAGTACTTC.

The J gene is TRBJ1-3, the V gene TRBV24-1; no clear D gene. Judging by the DNA end, TRBJ1-5 fits better; the J call may be wrong. Per germline, CDR1 KGHDR and CDR2 SFDVKD. This CDR3 region has 14 residues. DNA of the CDR3: TGTGCCACCAGTGATTTGAGCATCAATCAGCCCCAGCATTTT. This codes for CATSDLSINQPQHF.

In its sample, this clonotype was seen a few times. The chain carries TRBV7-6 and TRBJ2-7; a possible D gene is TRBD2 (6 bases). The end of the DNA aligns better with TRBJ2-1, so the J call may be wrong. This CDR3 comprises 13 residues. Germline assignment: CDR1 SGHVS and CDR2 FNYEAQ. The CDR3 region has the DNA TGTGCCAGCAGCTTAGGTGTAGCGGCTGAGCAGTTCTTC. This codes for CASSLGVAAEQFF.

The V and J genes are TRBV7-6 and TRBJ2-6; D remains ambiguous. The germline V and J ends were trimmed by 1 base and 4 bases, with 8 bases remaining between them. CDR1 is SGHVS and CDR2 is FNYEAQ in the germline V gene. This CDR3 is 15 amino acids long. CDR3 coding DNA: TGTGCCAGCAGCTTAGGTGAGGTAGGGGCCAACGTCCTGACTTTC. It encodes CASSLGEVGANVLTF.

This clonotype was seen ten or more times. This chain connects TRBV27 to TRBJ2-3; TRBD2 matches 13 bases. V dropped 3 bases and J dropped 0; count of bases not matched to a gene: 9. This CDR3 contains 19 residues. Germline values: CDR1 MNHEY, CDR2 SMNVEV (reference sequence). CDR3 DNA: TGTGCCAGCAGTTTCTCCTCCGGGACTAGCGGGGTGAGCACAGATACGCAGTATTTT. Translation: CASSFSSGTSGVSTDTQYF.

The chain uses TRBV5-1 and TRBJ1-3, with D maybe TRBD1 (6 bases). V was cut by 0 bases and J by 3 bases, with 7 bases left in between. Germline V gene sequence: CDR1 SGHRS, CDR2 YFSETQ. CDR3 length: 14 amino acids. The CDR3 sequence is CASSLVGGGNTIYF. For the CDR3, the DNA is TGCGCCAGCAGCTTGGTAGGGGGTGGAAACACCATATATTTT. The full variable domain, its missing parts supplied by reference TRBV5-1 and TRBJ1-3, is KAGVTQTPRYLIKTRGQQVTLSCSPISGHRSVSWYQQTPGQGLQFLFEYFSETQRNKGNFPGRFSGRQFSNSRSEMNVSTLELGDSALYLCASSLVGGGNTIYFGEGSWLTVV.

Worth noting for this clonotype: The conserved phenylalanine or tryptophan normally closing the CDR3 is absent here, so this likely arose from a read error. The DNA is left out, because the CDR3 cannot be placed on it with certainty; the CDR3 is given as TCRdb lists it. The chain employs TRBV7-2 and TRBJ1-1. Germline values: CDR1 SGHTA, CDR2 FQGNSA. Ends included, the CDR3 has 8 residues. Here the CDR3 reads CASSRTSG.

A few counts support this clonotype. CDR3 loop: CASSLAPRSGGQYF. The CDR3 region has the DNA TGTGCCAGCAGCTTAGCACCCCGTTCCGGGGGCCAGTACTTC. V gene TRBV7-2 combines with J gene TRBJ2-5; D possibly corresponds to TRBD2 (6 bases). The germline gives CDR1 SGHTA, CDR2 FQGNSA. The V end was cut by 0 bases, the J end by 10 bases, with 15 bases between. The CDR3 length is 14 residues.

This clonotype has a handful of counts. The conserved phenylalanine or tryptophan normally closing the CDR3 is absent here, so this likely arose from a read error. The DNA is omitted, as the CDR3 cannot be located on it reliably, and the CDR3 follows TCRdb's listing. The chain couples TRBV5-5 to TRBJ2-6; the listed D gene, TRBD2, was not tested against the DNA. The CDR3 adds up to 8 amino acids, both ends counted. Germline V lookup: CDR1 SGHKS, CDR2 YYEKEE (reference sequence). This CDR3 reads CASSLTSG.

The genes are TRBV7-2 and TRBJ2-6; D not certain. Germline CDR1 reads SGHTA; CDR2 reads FQGNSA. V lost 2 bases, J lost 18 bases, and 5 bases lay in between. The CDR3 runs 9 residues. CDR3 nucleotides: TGTGCCAGCAGCTTATCCGGGACTTTC. Translated: CASSLSGTF.

The sample holds many counts of this clonotype. This may stem from a read error, because a much larger clone lies one nucleotide away. This sequence joins TRBV7-6 and TRBJ2-7; D gene ambiguous. CDR1 and CDR2 from the germline V gene are SGHVS and FNYEAQ. V lost 0 bases to trimming and J lost 7 bases, with 19 bases between them. This CDR3 spans 16 amino acids. CDR3 sequence: CASSLAGWVLYNEQYF. CDR3 bases: TGTGCCAGCAGCTTAGCAGGGTGGGTCCTTTACAATGAGCAGTACTTC. The full variable domain, with the rest looked up from reference TRBV7-6 and TRBJ2-7, is GAGVSQSPRYKVTKRGQDVALRCDPISGHVSLYWYRQALGQGPEFLTYFNYEAQQDKSGLPNDRFSAERPEGSISTLTIQRTEQRDSAMYRCASSLAGWVLYNEQYFGPGTRLTVT.

This chain connects TRBV7-3 to TRBJ2-2; D not resolved. The CDR3 covers 13 residues. The germline V gene has CDR1 SGHTA and CDR2 FQGTGA. V shed 2 bases and J shed 9 bases, with 10 bases lying between them. The CDR3 region is CASSLVGARELFF. The CDR3 coding sequence is TGTGCCAGCAGCTTAGTGGGTGCCCGGGAGCTGTTTTTT. Full variable domain (outside the CDR3, taken from reference TRBV7-3 and TRBJ2-2): GAGVSQTPSNKVTEKGKYVELRCDPISGHTALYWYRQSLGQGPEFLIYFQGTGAADDSGLPNDRFFAVRPEGSVSTLKIQRTERGDSAVYLCASSLVGARELFFGEGSRLTVL.

The chain joins TRBV20-1 to TRBJ2-1; D is perhaps TRBD2 (6 bases). The J call may not be correct, given that the DNA end is closer to TRBJ2-5. The CDR3 extends over 14 amino acids. CDR1 and CDR2 from the germline V gene are DFQATT and SNEGSKA (reference sequence). This CDR3 reads CSARAGGAHETQYF. CDR3 bases: TGCAGTGCTAGAGCTGGAGGGGCACACGAGACCCAGTACTTC.

V and J are TRBV11-2 and TRBJ2-3; TRBD2 agrees at 10 bases. The end of the DNA fits TRBJ2-1 better, so the J call may be wrong. The CDR3 contains 15 residues. The germline V gene encodes CDR1 SGHAT and CDR2 FQNNGV. In nucleotides, the CDR3 is TGTGCCAGCAGCTTCCGGACTAGCGGATCGGATGAGCAGTTCTTC. It translates to CASSFRTSGSDEQFF.